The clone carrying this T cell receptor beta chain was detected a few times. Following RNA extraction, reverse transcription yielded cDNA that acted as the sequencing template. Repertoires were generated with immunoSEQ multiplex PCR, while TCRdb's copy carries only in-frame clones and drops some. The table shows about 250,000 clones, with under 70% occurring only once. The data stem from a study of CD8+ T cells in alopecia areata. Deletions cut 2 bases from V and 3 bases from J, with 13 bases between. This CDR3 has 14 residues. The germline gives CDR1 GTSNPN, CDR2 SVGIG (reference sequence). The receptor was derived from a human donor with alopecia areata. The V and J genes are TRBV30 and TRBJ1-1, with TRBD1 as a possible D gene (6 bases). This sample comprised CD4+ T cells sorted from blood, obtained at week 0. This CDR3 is CAWSKGGWDTEAFF. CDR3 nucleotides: TGTGCCTGGAGTAAGGGGGGATGGGACACTGAAGCTTTCTTT.